Below, 13 T cell receptor beta chains from the same sample are listed, as sequenced in a study of blood T cell repertoires in COVID-19. Only in-frame clones appear in the TCRdb table, and some are missing; sequencing was by immunoSEQ multiplex PCR. The table records about 250,000 clones, about 82% of them present only once. Sequenced input: peripheral blood. The receptors derive from an elderly woman with COVID-19, enrolled during active disease.

The rearrangement uses TRBV7-8 and TRBJ1-2; 10 bases agree with TRBD1. The CDR3 has 14 residues. After removal of 3 bases from V and 13 bases from J, the junction contained 11 bases not matched to a gene. Per germline, CDR1 SGHVS and CDR2 FQNEAQ. For the CDR3, the DNA is TGTGCCAGCAGCTTCGCGGGACAGGGGAGATCTTCCACCTTC. Residues: CASSFAGQGRSSTF.

The rearrangement uses TRBV7-9 and TRBJ2-2; D may be TRBD1 (6 bases). Germline lookup yields CDR1 SEHNR and CDR2 FQNEAQ (reference sequence). Trimming took off 3 bases at V and 1 base at J, with 12 bases between the two ends. The CDR3 covers 16 residues. CDR3 sequence reads: CASSFSTGRNTGELFF. CDR3 sequence (DNA): TGTGCCAGCAGCTTCTCGACAGGCCGGAACACCGGGGAGCTGTTTTTT.

This chain connects TRBV28 to TRBJ1-3; D not certain. This CDR3 comprises 15 residues. CDR1 MDHEN and CDR2 SYDVKM come from the germline V gene. Trimming stripped 4 bases from V and 4 bases from J, with 14 bases between. CDR3 amino acids: CASSSPTVRGNTIYF. The CDR3, as DNA: TGTGCCAGCAGTTCCCCGACTGTCCGGGGAAACACCATATATTTT.

The V call is TRBV7-2, the J call TRBJ2-2; 7 bases are shared with TRBD1. V lost 5 bases, J lost 2 bases, and 2 bases stayed unmatched. This CDR3 has 14 residues. Per germline, CDR1 SGHTA and CDR2 FQGNSA. CDR3 coding DNA: TGTGCCAGCAGCCGGGACAGTAACACCGGGGAGCTGTTTTTT. Encoded protein: CASSRDSNTGELFF.

J is TRBJ2-6 and V is TRBV19; TRBD1 might be the D (6 bases). The CDR3 covers 15 residues. Germline V gene data show CDR1 as LNHDA and CDR2 as SQIVND (reference sequence). Trimming shortened V by 5 bases and J by 2 bases, and 10 bases separated the two germline ends. CDR3: CASSAQGTGANVLTF. The CDR3 bases are TGTGCCAGTAGTGCACAGGGCACTGGGGCCAACGTCCTGACTTTC.

The V call is TRBV23-1, the J call TRBJ1-2, with 8 bases lining up with TRBD1. TRBV23-1 is given ORF status, its function remaining uncertain. V shed 4 bases and J 0 bases; nucleotides not matched to a gene: 7. The CDR3 sequence is 16 residues long. The CDR3 region is CASSPNRGGPNYGYTF. CDR3 sequence (DNA): TGCGCCAGCAGTCCCAACAGGGGGGGACCTAACTATGGCTACACCTTC.

The rearrangement links TRBV18 to TRBJ1-1; tentatively, D is TRBD1 (5 bases). Germline assignment: CDR1 KGHSH and CDR2 LQKENI. Trimming took 2 bases from V and 1 from J, leaving 8 bases between them. This CDR3 region has 14 residues. CDR3 in DNA: TGTGCCAGCTCACCAAAACAGGAGAACACTGAAGCTTTCTTT. It is translated as CASSPKQENTEAFF.

This chain joins TRBV19 and TRBJ2-1; tentatively, D is TRBD1 (7 bases). Germline CDR1 LNHDA, CDR2 SQIVND (reference sequence). There are 15 residues in the CDR3. Trimming pared 1 base from V and 5 bases from J, leaving 12 bases between. The CDR3 region is CASSIGAGGHNEQFF. The CDR3 DNA follows: TGTGCCAGTAGTATAGGGGCAGGGGGGCACAATGAGCAGTTCTTC.

The CDR3 DNA sequence: TGTGCCAGCAGCTTGGGAGCGGGGGGGTCCACCGGGGAGCTGTTTTTT. Translating gives CASSLGAGGSTGELFF. This chain connects TRBV5-4 to TRBJ2-2; 10 nucleotides line up with TRBD2. There are 16 residues in the CDR3. V dropped 0 bases and J dropped 4; count of bases not matched to a gene: 3. CDR1 and CDR2 from the germline V gene are SGHNT and YYREEE (reference sequence).

This clone was seen a handful of times. The V and J genes are TRBV18 and TRBJ1-1; D not certain. CDR3 size: 13 residues. From germline, CDR1 is KGHSH and CDR2 LQKENI. V lost 3 bases, J lost 1 base, and 6 bases lay in between. Here the CDR3 DNA reads TGTGCCAGCTCACCCCAATCGAACACTGAAGCTTTCTTT. Protein sequence: CASSPQSNTEAFF.

The CDR3 DNA sequence: TGCGCCAGCAGTGACAGTAGCGGGGGGGCCGAAGATACGCAGTATTTT. It specifies CASSDSSGGAEDTQYF. The J gene is TRBJ2-3, the V gene TRBV10-1; 11 bases are shared with TRBD2. This CDR3 contains 16 residues. J lost 5 bases, V lost 3 bases, and 7 bases had no gene match. Germline V gene lookup returns CDR1 WNHNN and CDR2 SYGVQD (reference sequence).

The chain uses TRBV28 and TRBJ1-6; perhaps TRBD1 as D (5 bases). Germline loops: CDR1 MDHEN, CDR2 SYDVKM. Trimming left V 7 bases short and J 14 bases short, with 21 bases between. The CDR3 loop spans 14 amino acids. CDR3 amino acids: CASIPQGAAKSLHF. CDR3 nucleotide sequence: TGTGCCAGCATCCCTCAAGGGGCGGCGAAATCCCTCCACTTT.

The V call is TRBV10-3, the J call TRBJ2-3; TRBD1 matches at 7 bases. This CDR3 has 14 residues. Germline assignment: CDR1 ENHRY and CDR2 SYGVKD. J gave up 4 bases and V 5 bases, and 6 bases lay outside the gene matches. In nucleotides, the CDR3 is TGTGCCATCAGTACGGACAGGTTAGCAGATACGCAGTATTTT. Protein: CAISTDRLADTQYF.